The present T cell receptor (beta chain) was sequenced within a study of T cell responses to AZD1222 COVID-19 vaccine. Assay: immunoSEQ multiplex PCR; the TCRdb copy retains only in-frame clones and omits some. Here the sample spans around 140,000 clones, roughly nine tenths being singletons. Trimming took off 3 bases at V and 0 bases at J, with 8 bases between the two ends. CDR1 is MDHEN and CDR2 is SYDVKM in the germline V gene. This CDR3 spans 14 amino acids. Concerning this clone: Its matching antigen is unknown.

Broader study findings: The span of vaccine-associated CD4 TCRs extended across spike, with dominance at 160-218 and 743-854.

The material sequenced was peripheral blood, taken on day 0 of AZD1222 vaccination. This TCR came from an adult in good health. The chain combines TRBV28 with TRBJ1-2, with D uncertain. CDR3: CASSLVSPNYGYTF. The CDR3 region has the DNA TGTGCCAGCAGTTTGGTCAGCCCTAACTATGGCTACACCTTC.